This TCR beta chain appears in the sequencing data of a study of technical replicates of blood from several donors listed by TCRdb under 2017. About this clone itself: It has no known antigen specificity. No clone much larger than this one lies a single base away; base qualities are absent.

V and J are truncated by 4 bases and 0 bases respectively, leaving an intervening sequence of 16 bases. The germline V gene yields SGHVS for CDR1 and FQNEAQ for CDR2. The CDR3 numbers 17 residues from cysteine through phenylalanine. Only the CDR3 DNA is retained, 51 bases long and in frame from the first base. Libraries were built with the immunoSEQ multiplex PCR assay. The table comes from immuneACCESS by way of TCRdb, which keeps in-frame sequences with V and J called. Part of the clones is missing from these tables; in studies checked, under half for an unresolved V gene and the rest for unknown reasons. The sample table shows 58,000 or so clones, and around 85% are seen once. The top ten hold approximately 5% of the sample.

Sequenced: PBMCs. The origin of this receptor is a human donor in good health. Some clones in this sample may be carry-over from other donors' samples. Rearrangement joined TRBV7-8 to TRBJ1-3; TRBD1 is a weak D gene call, 5 bases matching. The CDR3 reads CASSSGRTGVSGNTIYF. Read as DNA, the sequence is TGTGCCAGCAGCTCGGGACGGACGGGGGTCTCTGGAAACACCATATATTTT.